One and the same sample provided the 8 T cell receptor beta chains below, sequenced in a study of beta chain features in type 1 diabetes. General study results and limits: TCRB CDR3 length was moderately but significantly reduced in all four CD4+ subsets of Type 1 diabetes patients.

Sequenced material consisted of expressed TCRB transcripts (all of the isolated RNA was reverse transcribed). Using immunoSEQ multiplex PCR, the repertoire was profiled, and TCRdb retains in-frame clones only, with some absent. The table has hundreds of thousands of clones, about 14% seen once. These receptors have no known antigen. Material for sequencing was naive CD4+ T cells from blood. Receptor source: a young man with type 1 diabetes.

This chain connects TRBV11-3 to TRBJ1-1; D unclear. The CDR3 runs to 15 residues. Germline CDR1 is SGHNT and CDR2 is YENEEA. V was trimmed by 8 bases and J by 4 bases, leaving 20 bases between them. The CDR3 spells CASPRHSPGGTEAFF. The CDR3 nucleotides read TGTGCCAGCCCAAGGCACAGCCCCGGCGGCACTGAAGCTTTCTTT.

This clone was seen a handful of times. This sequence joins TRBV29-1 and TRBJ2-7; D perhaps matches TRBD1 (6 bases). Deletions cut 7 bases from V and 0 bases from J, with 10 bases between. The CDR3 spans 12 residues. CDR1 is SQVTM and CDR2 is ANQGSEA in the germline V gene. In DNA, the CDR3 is TGCAGCGCCAGGGACAACTCCTACGAGCAGTACTTC. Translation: CSARDNSYEQYF.

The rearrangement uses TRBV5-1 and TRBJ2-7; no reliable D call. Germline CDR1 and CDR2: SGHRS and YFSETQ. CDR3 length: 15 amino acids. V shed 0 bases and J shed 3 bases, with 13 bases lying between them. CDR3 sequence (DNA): TGCGCCAGCAGCTTGGGTACGGATGTTAGCTACGAGCAGTACTTC. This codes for CASSLGTDVSYEQYF.

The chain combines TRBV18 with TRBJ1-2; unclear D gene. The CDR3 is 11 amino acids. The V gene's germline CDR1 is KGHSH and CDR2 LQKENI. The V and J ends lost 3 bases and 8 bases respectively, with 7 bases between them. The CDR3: CASSPSEGYTF. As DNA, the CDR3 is TGTGCCAGCTCACCTTCGGAAGGCTACACCTTC.

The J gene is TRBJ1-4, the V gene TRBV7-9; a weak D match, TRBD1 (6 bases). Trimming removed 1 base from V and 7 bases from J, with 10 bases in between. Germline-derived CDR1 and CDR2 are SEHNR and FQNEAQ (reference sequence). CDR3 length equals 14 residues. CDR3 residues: CASSLGQASEKLFF. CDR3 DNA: TGTGCCAGCAGCTTAGGACAGGCGAGTGAAAAACTGTTTTTT.

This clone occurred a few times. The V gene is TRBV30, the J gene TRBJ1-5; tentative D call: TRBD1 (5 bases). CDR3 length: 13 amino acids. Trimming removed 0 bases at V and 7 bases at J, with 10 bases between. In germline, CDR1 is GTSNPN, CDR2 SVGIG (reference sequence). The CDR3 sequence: CAWSVQERQPQHF. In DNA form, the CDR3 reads TGTGCCTGGAGTGTACAGGAACGGCAGCCCCAGCATTTT.

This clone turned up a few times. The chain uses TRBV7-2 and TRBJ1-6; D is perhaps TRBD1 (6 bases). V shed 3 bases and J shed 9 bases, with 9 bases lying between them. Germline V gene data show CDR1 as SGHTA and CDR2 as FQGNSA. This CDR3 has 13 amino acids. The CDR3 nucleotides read TGTGCCAGCAGCTTCGGACAGAGTTCACCCCTCCACTTT. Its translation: CASSFGQSSPLHF. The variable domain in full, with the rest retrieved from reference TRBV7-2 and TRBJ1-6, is GAGVSQSPSNKVTEKGKDVELRCDPISGHTALYWYRQSLGQGLEFLIYFQGNSAPDKSGLPSDRFSAERTGGSVSTLTIQRTQQEDSAVYLCASSFGQSSPLHFGNGTRLTVT.

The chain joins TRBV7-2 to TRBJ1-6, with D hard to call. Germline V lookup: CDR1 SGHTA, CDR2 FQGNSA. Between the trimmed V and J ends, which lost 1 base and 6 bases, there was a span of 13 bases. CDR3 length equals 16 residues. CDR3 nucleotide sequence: TGTGCCAGCAGCTTAGGTCTAGCGGGTATTAATTCACCCCTCCACTTT. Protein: CASSLGLAGINSPLHF.